This T cell receptor beta chain came from a study of control samples from healthy donors and cancer patients. The data were produced by immunoSEQ multiplex PCR, yet TCRdb's version contains in-frame clones alone and is incomplete. The data hold tens of thousands of clones, with about 94% observed a single time. Trimming cost V 4 bases and J 4 bases; bases outside gene matches: 15. The CDR3 totals 17 residues. Germline loops: CDR1 SGHDT, CDR2 YYEEEE. This chain uses TRBV5-6 with TRBJ1-1, with 8 bases fitting TRBD1. The TCR originated in a woman in her twenties or thirties in good health. The specimen sequenced was blood. The CDR3: CASSPPVGQGFLTEAFF. The CDR3 nucleotides are TGTGCCAGCAGCCCACCGGTTGGACAGGGTTTTCTCACTGAAGCTTTCTTT.